This entry describes one TCR beta chain. Its antigen remains unidentified. Profiled with immunoSEQ multiplex PCR; TCRdb holds only in-frame clones, not every one. The sample has approximately 110,000 clones; over 75% are singletons. The data stem from a study of T cell responses to AZD1222 COVID-19 vaccine. Findings and limits, study-wide: At 160-218 and 743-854, vaccine-associated CD4 TCRs were dominant, and they spanned spike. The peak T cell response came first, and repertoires were sampled only after it. Clonal diversity may have been underestimated, and the donors were mostly white British, with more females than males.

V was cut by 4 bases and J by 4 bases, with 14 bases left in between. The CDR3 extends over 15 amino acids. The V gene's germline CDR1 is SEHNR and CDR2 FQNEAQ (reference sequence). The TCR originated in an adult in good health. The specimen comprised peripheral blood, sampled on day 0 of AZD1222 vaccination. The chain carries TRBV7-9 and TRBJ1-5; perhaps TRBD1 as D (5 bases). CDR3 residues: CASSSPGWGNQPQHF. CDR3 bases: TGTGCCAGCAGCTCCCCAGGGTGGGGTAATCAGCCCCAGCATTTT.